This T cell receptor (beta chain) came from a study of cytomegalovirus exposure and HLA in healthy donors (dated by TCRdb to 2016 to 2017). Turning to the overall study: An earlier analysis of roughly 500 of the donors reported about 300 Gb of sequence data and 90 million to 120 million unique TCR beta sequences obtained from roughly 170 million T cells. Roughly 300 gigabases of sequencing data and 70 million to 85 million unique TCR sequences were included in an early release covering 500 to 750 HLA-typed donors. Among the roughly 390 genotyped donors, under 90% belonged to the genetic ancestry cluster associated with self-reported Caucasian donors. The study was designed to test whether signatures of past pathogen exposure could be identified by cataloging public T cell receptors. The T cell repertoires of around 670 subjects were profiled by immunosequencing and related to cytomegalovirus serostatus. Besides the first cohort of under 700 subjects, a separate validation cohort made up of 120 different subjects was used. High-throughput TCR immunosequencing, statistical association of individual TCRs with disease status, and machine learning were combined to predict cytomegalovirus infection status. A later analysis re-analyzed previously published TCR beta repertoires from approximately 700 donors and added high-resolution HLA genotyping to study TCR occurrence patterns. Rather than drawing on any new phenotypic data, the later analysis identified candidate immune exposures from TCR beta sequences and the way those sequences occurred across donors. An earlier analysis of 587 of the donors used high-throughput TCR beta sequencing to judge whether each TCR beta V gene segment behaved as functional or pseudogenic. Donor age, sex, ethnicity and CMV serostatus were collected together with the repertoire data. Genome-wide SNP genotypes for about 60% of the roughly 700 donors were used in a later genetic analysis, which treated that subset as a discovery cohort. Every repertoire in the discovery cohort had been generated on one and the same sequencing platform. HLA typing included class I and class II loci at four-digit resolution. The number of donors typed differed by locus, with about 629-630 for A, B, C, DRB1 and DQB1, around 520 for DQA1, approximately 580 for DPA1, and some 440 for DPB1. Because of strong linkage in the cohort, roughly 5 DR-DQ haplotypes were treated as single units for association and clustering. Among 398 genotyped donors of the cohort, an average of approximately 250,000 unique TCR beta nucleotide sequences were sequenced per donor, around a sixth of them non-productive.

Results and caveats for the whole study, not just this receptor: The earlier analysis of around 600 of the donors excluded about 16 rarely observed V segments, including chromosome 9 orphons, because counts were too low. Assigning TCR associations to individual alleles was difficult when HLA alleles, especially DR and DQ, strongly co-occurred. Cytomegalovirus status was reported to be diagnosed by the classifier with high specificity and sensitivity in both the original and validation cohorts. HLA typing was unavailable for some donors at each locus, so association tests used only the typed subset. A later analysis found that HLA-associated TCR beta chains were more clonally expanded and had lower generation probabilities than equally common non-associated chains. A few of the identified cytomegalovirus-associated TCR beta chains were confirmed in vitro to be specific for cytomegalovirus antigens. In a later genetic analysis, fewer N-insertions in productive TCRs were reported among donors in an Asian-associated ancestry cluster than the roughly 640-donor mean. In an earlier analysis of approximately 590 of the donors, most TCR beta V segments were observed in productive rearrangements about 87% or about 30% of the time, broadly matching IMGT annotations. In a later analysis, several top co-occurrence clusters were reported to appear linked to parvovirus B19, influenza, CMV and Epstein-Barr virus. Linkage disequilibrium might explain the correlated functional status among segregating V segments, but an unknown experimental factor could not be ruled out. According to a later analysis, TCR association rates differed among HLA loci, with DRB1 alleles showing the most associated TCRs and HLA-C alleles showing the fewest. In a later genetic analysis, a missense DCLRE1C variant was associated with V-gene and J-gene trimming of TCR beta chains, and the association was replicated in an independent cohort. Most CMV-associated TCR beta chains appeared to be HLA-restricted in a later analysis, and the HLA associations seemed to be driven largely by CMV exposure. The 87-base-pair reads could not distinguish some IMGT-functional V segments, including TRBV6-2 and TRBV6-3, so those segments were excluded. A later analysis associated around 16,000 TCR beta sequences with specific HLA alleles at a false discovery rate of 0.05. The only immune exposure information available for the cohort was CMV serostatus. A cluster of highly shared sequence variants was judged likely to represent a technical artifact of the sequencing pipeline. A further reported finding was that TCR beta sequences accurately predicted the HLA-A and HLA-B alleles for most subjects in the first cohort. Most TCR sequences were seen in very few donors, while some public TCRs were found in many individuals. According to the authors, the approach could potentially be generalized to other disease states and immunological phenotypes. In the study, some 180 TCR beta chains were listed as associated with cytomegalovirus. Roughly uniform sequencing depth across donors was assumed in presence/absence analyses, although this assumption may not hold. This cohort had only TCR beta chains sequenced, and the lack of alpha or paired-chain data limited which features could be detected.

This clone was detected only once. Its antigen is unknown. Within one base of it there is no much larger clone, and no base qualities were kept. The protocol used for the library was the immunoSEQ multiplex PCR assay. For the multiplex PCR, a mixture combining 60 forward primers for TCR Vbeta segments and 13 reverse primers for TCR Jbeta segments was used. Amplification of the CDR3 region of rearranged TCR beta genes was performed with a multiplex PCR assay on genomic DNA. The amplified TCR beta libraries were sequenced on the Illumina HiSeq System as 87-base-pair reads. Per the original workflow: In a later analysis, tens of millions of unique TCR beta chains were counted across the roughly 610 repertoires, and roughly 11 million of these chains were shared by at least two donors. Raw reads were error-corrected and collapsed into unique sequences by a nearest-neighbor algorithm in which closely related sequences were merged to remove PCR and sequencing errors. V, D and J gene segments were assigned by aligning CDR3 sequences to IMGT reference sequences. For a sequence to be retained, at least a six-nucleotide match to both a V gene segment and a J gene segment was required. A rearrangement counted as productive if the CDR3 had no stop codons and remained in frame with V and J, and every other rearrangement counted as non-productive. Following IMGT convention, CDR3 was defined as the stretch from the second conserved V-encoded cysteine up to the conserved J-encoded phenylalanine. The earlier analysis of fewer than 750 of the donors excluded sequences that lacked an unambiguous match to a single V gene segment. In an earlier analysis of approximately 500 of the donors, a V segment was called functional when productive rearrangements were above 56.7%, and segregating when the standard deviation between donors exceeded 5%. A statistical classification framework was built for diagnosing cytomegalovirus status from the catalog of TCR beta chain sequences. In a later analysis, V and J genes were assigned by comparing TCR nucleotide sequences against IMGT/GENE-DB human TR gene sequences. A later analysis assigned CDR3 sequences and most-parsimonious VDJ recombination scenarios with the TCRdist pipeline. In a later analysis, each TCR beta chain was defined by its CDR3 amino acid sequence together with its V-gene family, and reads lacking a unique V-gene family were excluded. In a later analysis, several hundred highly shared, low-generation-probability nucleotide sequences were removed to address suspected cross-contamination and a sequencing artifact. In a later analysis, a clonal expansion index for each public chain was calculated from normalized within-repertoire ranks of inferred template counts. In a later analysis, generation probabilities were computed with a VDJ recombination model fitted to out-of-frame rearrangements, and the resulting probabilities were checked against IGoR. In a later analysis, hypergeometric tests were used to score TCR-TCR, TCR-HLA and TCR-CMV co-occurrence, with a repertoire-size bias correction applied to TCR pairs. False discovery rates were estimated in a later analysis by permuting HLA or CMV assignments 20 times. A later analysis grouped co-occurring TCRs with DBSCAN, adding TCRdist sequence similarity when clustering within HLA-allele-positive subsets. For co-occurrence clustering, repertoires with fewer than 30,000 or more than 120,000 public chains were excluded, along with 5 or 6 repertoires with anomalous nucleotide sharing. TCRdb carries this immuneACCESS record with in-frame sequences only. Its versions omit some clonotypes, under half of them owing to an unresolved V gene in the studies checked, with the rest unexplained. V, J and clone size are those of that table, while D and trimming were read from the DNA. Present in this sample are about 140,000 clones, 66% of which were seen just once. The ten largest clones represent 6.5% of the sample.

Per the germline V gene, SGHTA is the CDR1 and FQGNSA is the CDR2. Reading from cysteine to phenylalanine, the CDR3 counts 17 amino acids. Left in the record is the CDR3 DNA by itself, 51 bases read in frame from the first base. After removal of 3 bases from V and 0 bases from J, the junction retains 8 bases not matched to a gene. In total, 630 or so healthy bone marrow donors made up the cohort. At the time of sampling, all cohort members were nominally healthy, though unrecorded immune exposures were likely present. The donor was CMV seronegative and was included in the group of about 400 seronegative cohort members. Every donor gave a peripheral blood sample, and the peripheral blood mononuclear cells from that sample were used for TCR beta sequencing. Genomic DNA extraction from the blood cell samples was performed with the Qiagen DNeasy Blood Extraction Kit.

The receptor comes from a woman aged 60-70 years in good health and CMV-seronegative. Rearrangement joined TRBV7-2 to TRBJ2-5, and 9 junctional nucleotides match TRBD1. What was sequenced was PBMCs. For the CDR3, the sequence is CASSFGTGQWYQETQYF. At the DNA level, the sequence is TGTGCCAGCAGCTTTGGGACAGGGCAATGGTACCAAGAGACCCAGTACTTC.